The rows below give T cell receptor beta chains drawn from one sample of a study of T-cell reconstitution after alpha-beta-depleted transplantation in children. Each CDR3 protein is one row after TCRdb ran MiXCR on the PCR reads. The table shows some 840,000 distinct CDR3 sequences, with about 16% occurring only once. The material sequenced was PBMCs, mostly from graft donor cells, taken 360 days after TCRalphabeta/CD19-depleted stem cell transplant. These receptors came from a male patient younger than 18 who had a stem cell transplant for acute lymphoblastic leukemia, so the T cells may come from the graft donor. Each CDR3 is given with its conserved first and last residue. D genes are given only for firm matches. Not all rows give a size; the values are once, few, many and, for expanded clones, a class.

clone size	J gene	D gene	V gene	CDR3 DNA	CDR3 protein
-	TRBJ2-5	-	TRBV15	TGTGCCACCAGCAGAGCCTACGAGACCCAGTACTTC	CATSRAYETQYF
few	TRBJ1-2	-	TRBV5-1	TGCGCCAGCAGGGGGAGCACCTATGGCTACACCTTC	CASRGSTYGYTF
-	TRBJ2-5	-	TRBV5-5	TGTGCCAGCAGCTTAGATTTTTGGCCGGGCCAGTACTTC	CASSLDFWPGQYF
many	TRBJ2-6	-	TRBV12-3/TRBV12-4	TGTGCCAGCAGTTCAGGGCTCTCTGGGGCCAACGTCCTGACTTTC	CASSSGLSGANVLTF
-	TRBJ1-1	-	TRBV7-2	TGTGCCAGCAGCTCCAGACGCATTCAAGCTTTCTTT	CASSSRRIQAFF
many	TRBJ2-7	-	TRBV15	TGTGCCACCAGCAGAGATCTTGACACACTCGAGCAGTACTTC	CATSRDLDTLEQYF
few	TRBJ2-1	TRBD2	TRBV4-1	TGCGCCAGCAGCCAAGACGACGGGAGGGCCTGGAATGAGCAGTTCTTC	CASSQDDGRAWNEQFF
-	TRBJ2-2	TRBD2	TRBV13	TGTGCCAGCAGCTCGGCCATAGCGGGAGAGGGCACCGGGGAGCTGTTTTTT	CASSSAIAGEGTGELFF
-	TRBJ2-3	TRBD1	TRBV2	TGTGCCAGCAGTATCTACCCTACAGGGGGATCTAGCACAGATACGCAGTATTTT	CASSIYPTGGSSTDTQYF
-	TRBJ2-2	TRBD1	TRBV20-1	TGCAGTGCCCAGAGTGTTGACAGGGTCACCGGGGAGCTGTTTTTT	CSAQSVDRVTGELFF
few	TRBJ2-1	-	TRBV27	TGTGCCACCAGAGCCAGGGACCTCTTCTACAATGAGCAGTTCTTC	CATRARDLFYNEQFF
-	TRBJ2-1	-	TRBV10-3	TGTGCCATCAGTGGAGCAAATGAGCAGTTCTTC	CAISGANEQFF
few	TRBJ2-3	-	TRBV7-3	TGTGCCAGCAGCTTAGCAGGGCCCCCCGGGACAGATACGCAGTATTTT	CASSLAGPPGTDTQYF
few	TRBJ1-5	TRBD1	TRBV12-3/TRBV12-4	TGTGCCAGCAGTCCCCCACAGGGGAGTCCGCCCCAGCATTTT	CASSPPQGSPPQHF
few	TRBJ2-7	-	TRBV7-9	TGTGCCAGCAGCTTAACCCCCGACCAGTACTTC	CASSLTPDQYF
few	TRBJ2-1	TRBD1	TRBV20-1	TGCAGTGCTAGAGAAGGACAGGCCTACAATGAGCAGTTCTTC	CSAREGQAYNEQFF
few	TRBJ2-7	TRBD1	TRBV27	TGTGCCAGCAGTTTAGAGGGGGCCCGGCTCGAGCAGTACTTC	CASSLEGARLEQYF
-	TRBJ2-7	TRBD2	TRBV7-9	TGTGCCAGCAGCAAGGTGGCGGGAGCCTCTAGCTCCTACGAGCAGTACTTC	CASSKVAGASSSYEQYF
-	TRBJ2-2	-	TRBV5-1	TGCGCCAGCAGCTTGAGTTCGCGCACCGGGGAGCTGTTTTTT	CASSLSSRTGELFF
-	TRBJ1-2	TRBD1	TRBV28	TGTGCCAGCAGTTTGACAGGGGGCAAAGGCTATGGCTACACCTTC	CASSLTGGKGYGYTF
-	TRBJ1-6	TRBD1	TRBV4-1	TGCGCCAGCAGCCACCGTACGACAGGGTCCTATAATTCACCCCTCCACTTT	CASSHRTTGSYNSPLHF
-	TRBJ2-3	-	TRBV19	TGTGCCAGTAGTATAGGAGCCCCCACAGATACGCAGTATTTT	CASSIGAPTDTQYF
-	TRBJ1-4	-	TRBV7-2	TGTGCCAGCAGCTTAGCGCCAGGGATCACTAATGAAAAACTGTTTTTT	CASSLAPGITNEKLFF
-	TRBJ2-1	-	TRBV7-3	TGTGCCAGCAGCTTAACGGTTCAGGCCAATGAGCAGTTCTTC	CASSLTVQANEQFF
many	TRBJ2-7	-	TRBV20-1	TGCAGTGCCTACTCAGCGGGTAAGGGTACCTACGAGCAGTACTTC	CSAYSAGKGTYEQYF
-	TRBJ1-1	-	TRBV12-3/TRBV12-4	TGTGCCAGCAGCCTCCGTGGGGGTGTCACTGAAGCTTTCTTT	CASSLRGGVTEAFF
many	TRBJ1-1	-	TRBV12-3/TRBV12-4	TGTGCCAGCAGTTTATGGGCGACGAACACTGAAGCTTTCTTT	CASSLWATNTEAFF
few	TRBJ2-1	-	TRBV12-3/TRBV12-4	TGTGCCAGCAGTCCAGGGTGGTTGGATCTTTGCTTCTTC	CASSPGWLDLCFF
-	TRBJ2-7	TRBD2	TRBV18	TGTGCCAGCTCACGCGATATACTAGCGGGAGACGAGCAGTACTTC	CASSRDILAGDEQYF
few	TRBJ2-7	-	TRBV20-1	TGCAGTGCTAGGCTCCCGAGAGGGTACGAGCAGTACTTC	CSARLPRGYEQYF
-	TRBJ2-5	TRBD1	TRBV7-3	TGTGCCAGCAGCCTCACGACAGGGCTGCCAACCAATCAAGAGACCCAGTACTTC	CASSLTTGLPTNQETQYF
-	TRBJ2-7	TRBD1	TRBV12-3/TRBV12-4	TGTGCCAGCAGCGCAGGGGGCCCCTACGAGCAGTACTTC	CASSAGGPYEQYF